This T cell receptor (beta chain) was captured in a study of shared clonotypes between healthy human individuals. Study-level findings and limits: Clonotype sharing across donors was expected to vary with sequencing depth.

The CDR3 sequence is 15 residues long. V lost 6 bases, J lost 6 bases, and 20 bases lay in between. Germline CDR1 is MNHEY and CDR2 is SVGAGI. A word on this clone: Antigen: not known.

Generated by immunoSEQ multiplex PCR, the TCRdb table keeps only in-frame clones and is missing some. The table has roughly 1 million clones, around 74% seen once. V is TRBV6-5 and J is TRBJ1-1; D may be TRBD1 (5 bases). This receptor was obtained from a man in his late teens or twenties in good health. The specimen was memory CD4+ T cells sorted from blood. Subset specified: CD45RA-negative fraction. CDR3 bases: TGTGCCAGCAGCCCAGCCGAACTGGGGGTACCTGAAGCTTTCTTT. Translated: CASSPAELGVPEAFF.